The T cell receptor (beta chain) described here comes from a study of blood T cell repertoires in COVID-19. The overall study: From the United States, Italy and Spain came samples of acute and convalescent COVID-19. The analysed material was cDNA or gDNA that came from T cells, B-cell-depleted T cells, or PBMCs.

Trimming took off 0 bases at V and 4 bases at J, with 15 bases between the two ends. Germline CDR1 and CDR2: SGHDN and FVKESK. The CDR3 runs to 17 residues. Sequencing was performed with immunoSEQ multiplex PCR; in TCRdb, only in-frame clones are kept and a portion is missing. The table has about 260,000 clones, over 75% seen once. The count of this clone is one. Material for sequencing was peripheral blood. This receptor was taken from a human donor in a cohort sampled during active COVID-19. V and J are TRBV14 and TRBJ1-4; TRBD1 is a possible D gene (6 bases). CDR3 DNA sequence: TGTGCCAGCAGCCAAGAGGGGGCGGCAGCCGTTAATGAAAAACTGTTTTTT. Its protein is CASSQEGAAAVNEKLFF.